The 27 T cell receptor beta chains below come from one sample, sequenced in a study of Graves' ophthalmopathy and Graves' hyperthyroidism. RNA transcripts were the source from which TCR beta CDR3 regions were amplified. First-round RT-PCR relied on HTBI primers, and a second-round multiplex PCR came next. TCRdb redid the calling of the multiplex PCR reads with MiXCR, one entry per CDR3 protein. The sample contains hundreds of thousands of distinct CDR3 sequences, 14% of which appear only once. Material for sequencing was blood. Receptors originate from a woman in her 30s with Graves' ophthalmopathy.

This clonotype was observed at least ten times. DNA of the CDR3: TGTGCCAGCAGTGCCCCGGGACAGCCAGCATTGGGCTACACCTTC. Amino acid sequence: CASSAPGQPALGYTF. This chain connects TRBV28 to TRBJ1-2; 7 nucleotides line up with TRBD1. V lost 5 bases to trimming and J lost 8 bases; unmatched junction nucleotides: 14. Germline loops: CDR1 MDHEN, CDR2 SYDVKM. The CDR3 contains 15 residues.

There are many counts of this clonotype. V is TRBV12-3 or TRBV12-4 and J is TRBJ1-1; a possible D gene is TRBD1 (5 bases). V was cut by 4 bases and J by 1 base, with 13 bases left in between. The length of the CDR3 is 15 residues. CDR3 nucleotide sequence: TGTGCCAGCAGTTCCAGGGTAAGCAAGAACACTGAAGCTTTCTTT. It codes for CASSSRVSKNTEAFF.

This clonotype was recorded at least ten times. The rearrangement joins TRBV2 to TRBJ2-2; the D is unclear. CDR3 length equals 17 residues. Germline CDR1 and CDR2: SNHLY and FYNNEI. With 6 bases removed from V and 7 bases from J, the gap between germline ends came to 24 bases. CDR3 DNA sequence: TGTGCCAGCAGCGTCGACAAAGGGTATCGAATGAACGGGGAGCTGTTTTTT. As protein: CASSVDKGYRMNGELFF.

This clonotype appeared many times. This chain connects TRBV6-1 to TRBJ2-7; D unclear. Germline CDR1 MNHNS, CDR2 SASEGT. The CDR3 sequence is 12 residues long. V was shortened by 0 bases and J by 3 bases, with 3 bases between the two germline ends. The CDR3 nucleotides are TGTGCCAGCAGTGAAGCCCACTACGAGCAGTACTTC. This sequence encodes CASSEAHYEQYF.

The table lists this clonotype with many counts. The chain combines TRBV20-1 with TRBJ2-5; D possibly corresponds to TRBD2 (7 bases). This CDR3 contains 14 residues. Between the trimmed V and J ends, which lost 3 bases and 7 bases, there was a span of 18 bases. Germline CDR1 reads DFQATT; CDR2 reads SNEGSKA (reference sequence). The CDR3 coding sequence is TGCAGTGCTAGTCGTCGGGGGGCCCGCGCGACCCAGTACTTC. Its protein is CSASRRGARATQYF.

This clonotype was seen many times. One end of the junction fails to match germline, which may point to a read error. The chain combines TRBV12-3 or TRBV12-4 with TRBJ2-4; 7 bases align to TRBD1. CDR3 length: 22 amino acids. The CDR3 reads CASSLGLLGTAFHGGAKNIKYF. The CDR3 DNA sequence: TGTGCCAGCAGTTTAGGCTTGCTCGGGACAGCATTTCACGGCGGAGCCAAAAACATTAAGTACTTC.

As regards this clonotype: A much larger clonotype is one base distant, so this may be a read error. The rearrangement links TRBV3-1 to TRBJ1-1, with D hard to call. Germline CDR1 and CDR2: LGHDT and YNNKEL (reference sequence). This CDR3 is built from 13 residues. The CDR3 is CASSQGGVTEACF. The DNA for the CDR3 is TGTGCCAGCAGCCAAGGGGGAGTAACTGAAGCTTGCTTT.

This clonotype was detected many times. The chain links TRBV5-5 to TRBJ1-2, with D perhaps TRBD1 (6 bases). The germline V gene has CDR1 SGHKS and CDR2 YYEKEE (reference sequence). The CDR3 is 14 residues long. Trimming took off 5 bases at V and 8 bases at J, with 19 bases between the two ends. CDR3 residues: CASSDVWGARGYTF. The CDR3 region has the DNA TGTGCCAGCAGTGATGTGTGGGGGGCGCGAGGCTACACCTTC.

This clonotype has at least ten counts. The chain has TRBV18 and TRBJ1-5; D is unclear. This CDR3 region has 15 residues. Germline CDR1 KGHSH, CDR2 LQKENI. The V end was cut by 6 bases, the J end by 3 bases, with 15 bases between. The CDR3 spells CASSRAGAINQPQHF. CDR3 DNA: TGTGCCAGCTCGAGGGCAGGCGCTATCAATCAGCCCCAGCATTTT.

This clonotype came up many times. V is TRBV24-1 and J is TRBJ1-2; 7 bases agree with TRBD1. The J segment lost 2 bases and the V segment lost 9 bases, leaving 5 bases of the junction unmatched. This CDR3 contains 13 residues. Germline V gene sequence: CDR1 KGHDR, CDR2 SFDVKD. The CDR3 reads CATQDRLNYGYTF. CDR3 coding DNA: TGTGCCACCCAGGACAGGCTCAACTATGGCTACACCTTC.

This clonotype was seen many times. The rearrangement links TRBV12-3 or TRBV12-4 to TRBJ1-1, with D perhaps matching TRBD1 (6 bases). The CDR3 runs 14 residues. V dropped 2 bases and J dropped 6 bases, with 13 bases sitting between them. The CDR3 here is CASSLNLGGAEAFF. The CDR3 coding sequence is TGTGCCAGCAGTTTAAATCTGGGGGGCGCTGAAGCTTTCTTT.

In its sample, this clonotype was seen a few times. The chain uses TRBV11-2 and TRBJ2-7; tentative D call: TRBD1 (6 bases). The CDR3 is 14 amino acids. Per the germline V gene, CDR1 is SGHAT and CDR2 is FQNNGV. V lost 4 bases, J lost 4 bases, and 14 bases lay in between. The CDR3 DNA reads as TGTGCCAGCAGCTGGGGACACCCGCAGTACGAGCAGTACTTC. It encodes CASSWGHPQYEQYF.

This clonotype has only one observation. The CDR3 loop reads CASTPLGTNTGELFF. The DNA for the CDR3 is TGTGCCAGCACTCCTCTGGGAACGAACACCGGGGAGCTGTTTTTT. The V call is TRBV27, the J call TRBJ2-2, with D hard to call. In germline, CDR1 is MNHEY, CDR2 SMNVEV (reference sequence). Deletions cut 7 bases from V and 0 bases from J, with 12 bases between. The CDR3 consists of 15 residues.

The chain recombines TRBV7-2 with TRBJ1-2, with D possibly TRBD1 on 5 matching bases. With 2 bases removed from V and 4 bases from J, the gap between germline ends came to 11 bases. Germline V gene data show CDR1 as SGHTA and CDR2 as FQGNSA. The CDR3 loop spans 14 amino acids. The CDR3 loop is CASSLQGTLYGYTF. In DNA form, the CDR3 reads TGTGCCAGCAGCTTACAGGGAACCCTCTATGGCTACACCTTC.

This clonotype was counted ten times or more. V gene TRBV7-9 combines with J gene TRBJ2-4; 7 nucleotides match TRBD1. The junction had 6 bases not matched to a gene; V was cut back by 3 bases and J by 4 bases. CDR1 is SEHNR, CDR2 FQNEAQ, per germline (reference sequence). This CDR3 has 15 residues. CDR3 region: CASSLGTEEKNIQYF. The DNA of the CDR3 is TGTGCCAGCAGCTTGGGGACAGAAGAAAAAAACATTCAGTACTTC.

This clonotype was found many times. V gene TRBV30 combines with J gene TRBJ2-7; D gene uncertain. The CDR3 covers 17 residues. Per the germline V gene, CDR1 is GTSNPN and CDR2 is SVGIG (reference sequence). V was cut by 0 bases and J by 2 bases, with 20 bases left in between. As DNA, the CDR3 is TGTGCCTGGAGTGTCCGAATCCTAAGAAAGTTTGCCTACGAGCAGTACTTC. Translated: CAWSVRILRKFAYEQYF. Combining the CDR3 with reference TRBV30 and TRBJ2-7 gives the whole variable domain SQTIHQWPATLVQPVGSPLSLECTVEGTSNPNLYWYRQAAGRGLQLLFYSVGIGQISSEVPQNLSASRPQDRQFILSSKKLLLSDSGFYLCAWSVRILRKFAYEQYFGPGTRLTVT.

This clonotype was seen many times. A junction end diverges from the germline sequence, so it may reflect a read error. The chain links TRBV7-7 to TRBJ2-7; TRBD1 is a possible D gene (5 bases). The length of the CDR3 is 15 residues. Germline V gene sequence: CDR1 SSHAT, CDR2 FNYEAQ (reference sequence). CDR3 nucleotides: TGTGCTAGCAGCTTAGGGGTGGGCGAGGTCGACGAGCAGTACTTC. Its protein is CASSLGVGEVDEQYF.

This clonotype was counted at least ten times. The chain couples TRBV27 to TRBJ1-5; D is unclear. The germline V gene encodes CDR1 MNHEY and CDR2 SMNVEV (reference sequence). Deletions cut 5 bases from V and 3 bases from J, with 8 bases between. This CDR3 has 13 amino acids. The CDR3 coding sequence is TGTGCCAGCAGTGGAGGGATCAATCAGCCCCAGCATTTT. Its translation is CASSGGINQPQHF.

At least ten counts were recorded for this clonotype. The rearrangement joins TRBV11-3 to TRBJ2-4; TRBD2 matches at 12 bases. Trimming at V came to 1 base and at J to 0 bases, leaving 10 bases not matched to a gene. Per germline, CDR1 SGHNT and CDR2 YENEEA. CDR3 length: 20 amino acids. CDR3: CASSLGAGLAGQIAKNIQYF. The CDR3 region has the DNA TGTGCCAGCAGCTTAGGGGCGGGACTAGCGGGCCAAATAGCCAAAAACATTCAGTACTTC.

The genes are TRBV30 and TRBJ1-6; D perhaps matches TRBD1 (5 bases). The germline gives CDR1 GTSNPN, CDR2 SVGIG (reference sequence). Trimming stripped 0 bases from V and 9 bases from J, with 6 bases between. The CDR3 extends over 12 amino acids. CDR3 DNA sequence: TGTGCCTGGAGTGTACAGGCTTCACCCCTCCACTTT. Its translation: CAWSVQASPLHF.

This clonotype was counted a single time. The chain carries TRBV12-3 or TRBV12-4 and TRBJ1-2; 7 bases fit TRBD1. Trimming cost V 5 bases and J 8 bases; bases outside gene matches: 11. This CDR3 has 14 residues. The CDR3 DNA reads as TGTGCCAGCAGTGCCCAGACAGGGTCGGGAGGCTACACCTTC. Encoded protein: CASSAQTGSGGYTF.

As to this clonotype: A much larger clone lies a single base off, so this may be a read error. The CDR3 sequence: CASSSSGTGGETKYF. Written as DNA, the CDR3 is TGTGCCAGCAGTTCCTCGGGGACAGGTGGGGAGACCAAGTACTTC. This chain uses TRBV28 with TRBJ2-5; 8 bases are shared with TRBD1. The CDR3 is made up of 15 amino acids. Germline V gene lookup returns CDR1 MDHEN and CDR2 SYDVKM.

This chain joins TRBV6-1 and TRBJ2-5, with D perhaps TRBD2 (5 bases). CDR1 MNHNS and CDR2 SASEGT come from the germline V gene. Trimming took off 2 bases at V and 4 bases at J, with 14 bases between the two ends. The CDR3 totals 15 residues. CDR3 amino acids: CASSENSADGETQYF. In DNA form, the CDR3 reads TGTGCCAGCAGTGAAAACTCAGCGGATGGAGAGACCCAGTACTTC.

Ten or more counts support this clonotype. The CDR3 spells CATSDSHGELFF. Here the CDR3 DNA reads TGTGCCACCAGTGATTCACACGGGGAGCTGTTTTTT. J is TRBJ2-2 and V is TRBV24-1; D gene uncertain. CDR1 is KGHDR and CDR2 is SFDVKD in the germline V gene. The CDR3 is 12 amino acids. Trimming pared 2 bases from V and 7 bases from J, leaving 4 bases between.

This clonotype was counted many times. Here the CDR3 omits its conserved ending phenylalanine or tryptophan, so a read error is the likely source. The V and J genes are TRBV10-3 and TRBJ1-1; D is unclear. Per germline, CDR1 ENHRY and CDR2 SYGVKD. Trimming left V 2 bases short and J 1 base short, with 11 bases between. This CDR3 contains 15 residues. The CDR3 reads CAISEPGGKNTEAFL. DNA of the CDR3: TGTGCCATCAGTGAGCCGGGCGGAAAGAACACTGAAGCTTTCCTT.

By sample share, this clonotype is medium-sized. CDR3 region: CASSVGTGGHQPQHF. In nucleotides, the CDR3 is TGTGCCAGCAGTGTGGGGACAGGGGGCCATCAGCCCCAGCATTTT. V gene TRBV6-1 combines with J gene TRBJ1-5; 12 positions match TRBD1. The junction had 3 bases not matched to a gene; V was cut back by 4 bases and J by 5 bases. CDR3 length: 15 residues. Germline V gene lookup returns CDR1 MNHNS and CDR2 SASEGT.

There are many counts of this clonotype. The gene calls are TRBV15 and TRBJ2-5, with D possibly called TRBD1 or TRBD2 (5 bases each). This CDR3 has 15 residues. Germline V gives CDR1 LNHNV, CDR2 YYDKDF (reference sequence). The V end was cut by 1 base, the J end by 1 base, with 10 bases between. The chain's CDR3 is CATSRAGAGQETQYF. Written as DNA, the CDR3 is TGTGCCACCAGCAGAGCCGGGGCAGGCCAAGAGACCCAGTACTTC.